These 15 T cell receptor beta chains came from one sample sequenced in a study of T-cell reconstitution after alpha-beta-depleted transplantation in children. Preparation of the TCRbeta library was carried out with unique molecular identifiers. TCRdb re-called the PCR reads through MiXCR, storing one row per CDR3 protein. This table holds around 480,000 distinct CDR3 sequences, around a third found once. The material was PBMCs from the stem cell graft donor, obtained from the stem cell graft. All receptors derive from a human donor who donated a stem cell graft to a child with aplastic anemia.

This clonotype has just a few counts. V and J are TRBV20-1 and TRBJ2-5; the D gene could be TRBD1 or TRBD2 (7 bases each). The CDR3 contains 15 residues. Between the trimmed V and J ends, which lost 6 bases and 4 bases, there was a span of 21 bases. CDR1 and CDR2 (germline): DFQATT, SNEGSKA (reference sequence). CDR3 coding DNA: TGCAGTGCCGCTAGGTTCAGGGGGAGGGCAGAGACCCAGTACTTC. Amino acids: CSAARFRGRAETQYF.

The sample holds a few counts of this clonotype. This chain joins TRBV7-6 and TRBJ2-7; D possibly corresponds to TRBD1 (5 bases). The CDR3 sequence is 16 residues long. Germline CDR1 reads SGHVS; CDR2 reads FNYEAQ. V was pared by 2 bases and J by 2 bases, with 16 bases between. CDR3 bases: TGTGCCAGCAGCTTAACGGTCAGGGCCGGTCCCTACGAGCAGTACTTC. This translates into CASSLTVRAGPYEQYF.

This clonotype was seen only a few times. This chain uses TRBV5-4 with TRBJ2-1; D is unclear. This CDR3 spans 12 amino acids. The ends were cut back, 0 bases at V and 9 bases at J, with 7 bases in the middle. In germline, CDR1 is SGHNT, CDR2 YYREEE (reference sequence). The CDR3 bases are TGTGCCAGCAGCTTGGACGTTGGTGAGCAGTTCTTC. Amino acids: CASSLDVGEQFF. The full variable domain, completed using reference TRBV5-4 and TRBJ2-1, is ETGVTQSPTHLIKTRGQQVTLRCSSQSGHNTVSWYQQALGQGPQFIFQYYREEENGRGNFPPRFSGLQFPNYSSELNVNALELDDSALYLCASSLDVGEQFFGPGTRLTVL.

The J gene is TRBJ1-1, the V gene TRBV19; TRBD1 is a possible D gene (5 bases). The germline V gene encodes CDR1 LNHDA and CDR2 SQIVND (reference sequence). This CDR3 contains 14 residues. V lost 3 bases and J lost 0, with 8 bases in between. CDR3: CASSIQGVNTEAFF. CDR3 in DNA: TGTGCCAGTAGTATTCAGGGAGTGAACACTGAAGCTTTCTTT.

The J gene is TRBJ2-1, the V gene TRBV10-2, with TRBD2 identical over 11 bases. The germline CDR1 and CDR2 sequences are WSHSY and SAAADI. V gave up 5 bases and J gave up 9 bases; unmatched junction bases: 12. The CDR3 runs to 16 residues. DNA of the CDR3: TGCGCCAGCAGTCCGACGACTAGCGGGGTAAAAAGTGAGCAGTTCTTC. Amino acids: CASSPTTSGVKSEQFF.

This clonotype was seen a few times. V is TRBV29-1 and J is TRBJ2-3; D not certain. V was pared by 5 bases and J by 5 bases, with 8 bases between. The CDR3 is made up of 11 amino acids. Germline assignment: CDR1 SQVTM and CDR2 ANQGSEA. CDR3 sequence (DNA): TGCAGCGTTCGGCTGGGAGATACGCAGTATTTT. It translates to CSVRLGDTQYF.

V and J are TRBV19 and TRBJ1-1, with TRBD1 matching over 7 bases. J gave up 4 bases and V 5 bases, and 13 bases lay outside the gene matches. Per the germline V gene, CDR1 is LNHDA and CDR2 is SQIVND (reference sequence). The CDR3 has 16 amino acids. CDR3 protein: CASSLTGWDSSTEAFF. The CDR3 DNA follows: TGTGCCAGTAGTTTGACAGGGTGGGATAGTAGCACTGAAGCTTTCTTT.

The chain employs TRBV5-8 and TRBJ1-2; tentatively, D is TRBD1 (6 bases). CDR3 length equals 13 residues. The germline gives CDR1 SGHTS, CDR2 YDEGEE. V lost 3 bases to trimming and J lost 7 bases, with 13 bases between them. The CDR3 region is CASSWTVRFGYTF. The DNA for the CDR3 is TGTGCCAGCAGCTGGACAGTTAGGTTTGGCTACACCTTC.

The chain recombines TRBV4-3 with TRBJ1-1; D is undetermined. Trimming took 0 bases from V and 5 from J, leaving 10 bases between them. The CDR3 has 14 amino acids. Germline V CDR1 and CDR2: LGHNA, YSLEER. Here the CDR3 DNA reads TGCGCCAGCAGCCAAGATTACGGCAGGACTGAAGCTTTCTTT. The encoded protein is CASSQDYGRTEAFF.

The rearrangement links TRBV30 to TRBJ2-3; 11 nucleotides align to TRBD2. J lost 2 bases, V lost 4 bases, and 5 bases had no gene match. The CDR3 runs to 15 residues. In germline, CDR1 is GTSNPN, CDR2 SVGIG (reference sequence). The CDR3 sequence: CAWTPGLADTDTQYF. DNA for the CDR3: TGTGCCTGGACCCCGGGACTAGCGGACACAGATACGCAGTATTTT.

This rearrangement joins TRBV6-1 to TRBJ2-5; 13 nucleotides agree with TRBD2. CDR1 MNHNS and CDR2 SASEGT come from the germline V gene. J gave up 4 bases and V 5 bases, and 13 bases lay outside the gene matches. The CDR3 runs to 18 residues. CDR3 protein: CASSQSPTSGRARETQYF. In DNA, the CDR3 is TGTGCCAGCAGTCAATCGCCAACTAGCGGGAGGGCCAGAGAGACCCAGTACTTC.

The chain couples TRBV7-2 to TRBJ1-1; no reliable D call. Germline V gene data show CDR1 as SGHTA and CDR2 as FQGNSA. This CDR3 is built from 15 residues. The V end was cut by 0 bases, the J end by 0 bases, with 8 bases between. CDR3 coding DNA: TGTGCCAGCAGCTTAGCAGCAGCCTTGAACACTGAAGCTTTCTTT. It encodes CASSLAAALNTEAFF.

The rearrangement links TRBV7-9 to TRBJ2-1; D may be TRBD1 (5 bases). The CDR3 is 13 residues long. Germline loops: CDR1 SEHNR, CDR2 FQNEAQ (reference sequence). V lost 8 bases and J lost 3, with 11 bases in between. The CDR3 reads CASGLGVYNEQFF. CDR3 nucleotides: TGTGCCAGCGGGTTAGGGGTCTACAATGAGCAGTTCTTC.

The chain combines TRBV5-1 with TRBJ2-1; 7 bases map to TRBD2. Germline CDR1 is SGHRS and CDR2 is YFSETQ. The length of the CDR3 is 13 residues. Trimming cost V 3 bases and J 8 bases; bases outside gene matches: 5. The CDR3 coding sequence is TGCGCCAGCAGCTCCGGACTAGGAGATGAGCAGTTCTTC. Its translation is CASSSGLGDEQFF. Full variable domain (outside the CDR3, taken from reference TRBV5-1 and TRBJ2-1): KAGVTQTPRYLIKTRGQQVTLSCSPISGHRSVSWYQQTPGQGLQFLFEYFSETQRNKGNFPGRFSGRQFSNSRSEMNVSTLELGDSALYLCASSSGLGDEQFFGPGTRLTVL.

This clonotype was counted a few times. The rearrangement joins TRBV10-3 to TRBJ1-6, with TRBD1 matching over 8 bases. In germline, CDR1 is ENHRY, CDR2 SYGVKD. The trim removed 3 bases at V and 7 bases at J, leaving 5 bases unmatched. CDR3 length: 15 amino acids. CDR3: CAISDRQGINSPLHF. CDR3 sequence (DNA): TGTGCCATCAGTGACAGACAGGGGATCAATTCACCCCTCCACTTT.